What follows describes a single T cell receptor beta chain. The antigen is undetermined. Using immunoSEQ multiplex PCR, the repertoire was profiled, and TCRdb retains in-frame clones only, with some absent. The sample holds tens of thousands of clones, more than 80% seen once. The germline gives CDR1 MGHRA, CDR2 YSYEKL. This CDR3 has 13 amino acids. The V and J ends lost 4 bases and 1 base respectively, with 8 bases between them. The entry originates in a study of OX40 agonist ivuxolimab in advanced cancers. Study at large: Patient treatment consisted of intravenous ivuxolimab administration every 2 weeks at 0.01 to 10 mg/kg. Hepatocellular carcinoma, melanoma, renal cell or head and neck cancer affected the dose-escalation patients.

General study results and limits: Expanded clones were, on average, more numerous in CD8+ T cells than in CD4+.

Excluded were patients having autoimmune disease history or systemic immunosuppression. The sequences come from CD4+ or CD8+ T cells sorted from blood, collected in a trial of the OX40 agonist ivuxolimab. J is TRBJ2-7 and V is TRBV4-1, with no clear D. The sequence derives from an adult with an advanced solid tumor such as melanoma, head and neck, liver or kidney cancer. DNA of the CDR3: TGCGCCAGCAGCCCTATAAGTTCCTACGAGCAGTACTTC. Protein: CASSPISSYEQYF.